At least ten counts were recorded for the clone carrying this T cell receptor beta chain. Its antigen is as yet unknown. The study tagged each TCR cDNA molecule with a unique molecular identifier. In TCRdb, the 5' RACE reads were re-called with MiXCR into one record per CDR3 protein. Among about 14,000 distinct CDR3 sequences listed, 10% to 14% were seen once. The data belong to a study of spatial heterogeneity in lung cancer. The wider study: Alpha-chain detections were consistently fewer than beta-chain detections among the sequences.

V trimming: 3 bases; J trimming: 2 bases; junction bases outside the gene matches: 2. Germline CDR1 reads SGHVS; CDR2 reads FQNEAQ. The CDR3 totals 16 residues. Time point described: sample taken at primary tumor resection. Material for sequencing was whole RNA from tumor, nontumor lung or frozen PBMC, left unsorted. Samples were obtained from some 70 donors, all untreated early-stage non-small cell lung cancer patients. Study results and limitations: Resection saw ubiquitous expanded tumor TCRs appear in blood more than follow-up did.

This chain uses TRBV7-8 with TRBJ2-1; 12 bases are a match to TRBD2. This TCR came from a female donor with early-stage non-small cell lung cancer. Sequences were derived from PBMCs, sampled at surgery. The CDR3 nucleotides are TGTGCCAGCAGCTTTGCTAGCGGGGGGGCCTACAATGAGCAGTTCTTC. Amino acid sequence: CASSFASGGAYNEQFF.